The present entry profiles one T cell receptor beta chain with its context. The table came from immunoSEQ multiplex PCR; TCRdb's copy has only in-frame clones and leaves some out. The sample lists 45,000 to 60,000 clones, roughly nine tenths seen once, with approximately 6.4% in the top ten. The source of the sample is a study of blood T cell repertoires in COVID-19. The germline gives CDR1 MGHRA, CDR2 YSYEKL. Trimming removed 4 bases from V and 3 bases from J, with 6 bases in between. The CDR3 loop spans 13 amino acids. The TCR comes from a man between 65 and 85 years old with active COVID-19. The chain uses TRBV4-1 and TRBJ1-4; D is unresolved. Sample: peripheral blood. DNA for the CDR3: TGCGCCAGCAGCCTTACAGCTAATGAAAAACTGTTTTTT. It is translated as CASSLTANEKLFF.